The rows below give T cell receptor beta chains drawn from one sample of a study of blood T cell repertoires in COVID-19. The data were produced by immunoSEQ multiplex PCR, yet TCRdb's version contains in-frame clones alone and is incomplete. The data contain approximately 300,000 clones, 75% to 90% of them singletons. Sequences were obtained from peripheral blood. The receptors were gathered from a woman aged 50 to 60 with COVID-19, enrolled during active disease. Each CDR3 is given with its conserved first and last residue. The D gene is left open where the match is weak. Clone sizes are given selectively: once, few, many, or a class where the clone is expanded.

J | D | size | length | V | CDR3 | DNA
TRBJ1-6 | TRBD1 | NA | 17 | TRBV30 | CAWSAGQGSSYNSPLHF | TGTGCCTGGAGCGCAGGACAGGGGAGCTCCTATAATTCACCCCTCCACTTT
TRBJ2-7 | TRBD1 | NA | 14 | TRBV5-1 | CASSRDSLSYEQYF | TGCGCCAGCAGCCGGGACAGCCTCTCCTACGAGCAGTACTTC
TRBJ2-7 | NA | NA | 14 | TRBV19 | CASSTTTGFYEQYF | TGTGCCAGTAGTACAACAACAGGATTCTACGAGCAGTACTTC
TRBJ2-3 | TRBD2 | NA | 15 | TRBV5-1 | CASSLAGGPADTQYF | TGCGCCAGCAGCTTGGCGGGAGGGCCCGCAGATACGCAGTATTTT
TRBJ1-2 | NA | NA | 14 | TRBV5-1 | CASSLTTADYGYTF | TGCGCCAGCAGCTTGACAACAGCGGACTATGGCTACACCTTC
TRBJ2-7 | NA | NA | 14 | TRBV19 | CASSIVASSYEQYF | TGTGCCAGTAGTATTGTAGCCTCTAGCTACGAGCAGTACTTC
TRBJ1-2 | NA | NA | 18 | TRBV3-1/TRBV3-2 | CASSHLIQGRHPNYGYTF | TGTGCCAGCAGCCACCTTATCCAGGGGCGTCATCCTAACTATGGCTACACCTTC
TRBJ2-7 | NA | NA | 13 | TRBV6-2/TRBV6-3 | CASSYHSTYEQYF | TGTGCCAGCAGTTACCACTCAACCTACGAGCAGTACTTC
TRBJ1-5 | NA | NA | 15 | TRBV4-2 | CASSQVTGNVQPQHF | TGTGCCAGCAGCCAGGTAACAGGGAATGTTCAGCCCCAGCATTTT
TRBJ1-1 | NA | NA | 14 | TRBV18 | CASSQVKTGTEAFF | TGTGCCAGCTCACAAGTCAAAACAGGGACTGAAGCTTTCTTT
TRBJ2-1 | TRBD1 | NA | 18 | TRBV4-2 | CASSQDGHPDRANNEQFF | TGTGCCAGCAGCCAAGATGGTCACCCGGACAGGGCCAACAATGAGCAGTTCTTC
TRBJ2-1 | TRBD1 | NA | 15 | TRBV10-1 | CASSEGTGGYNEQFF | TGCGCCAGCAGTGAGGGGACAGGGGGGTACAATGAGCAGTTCTTC
TRBJ2-3 | NA | NA | 16 | TRBV5-1 | CASSFYLSTSTDTQYF | TGCGCCAGCAGTTTTTACCTTAGTACTAGCACAGATACGCAGTATTTT
TRBJ2-7 | NA | once | 14 | TRBV5-1 | CASSLGRATYEQYF | TGCGCCAGCAGCTTGGGCAGGGCGACCTACGAGCAGTACTTC